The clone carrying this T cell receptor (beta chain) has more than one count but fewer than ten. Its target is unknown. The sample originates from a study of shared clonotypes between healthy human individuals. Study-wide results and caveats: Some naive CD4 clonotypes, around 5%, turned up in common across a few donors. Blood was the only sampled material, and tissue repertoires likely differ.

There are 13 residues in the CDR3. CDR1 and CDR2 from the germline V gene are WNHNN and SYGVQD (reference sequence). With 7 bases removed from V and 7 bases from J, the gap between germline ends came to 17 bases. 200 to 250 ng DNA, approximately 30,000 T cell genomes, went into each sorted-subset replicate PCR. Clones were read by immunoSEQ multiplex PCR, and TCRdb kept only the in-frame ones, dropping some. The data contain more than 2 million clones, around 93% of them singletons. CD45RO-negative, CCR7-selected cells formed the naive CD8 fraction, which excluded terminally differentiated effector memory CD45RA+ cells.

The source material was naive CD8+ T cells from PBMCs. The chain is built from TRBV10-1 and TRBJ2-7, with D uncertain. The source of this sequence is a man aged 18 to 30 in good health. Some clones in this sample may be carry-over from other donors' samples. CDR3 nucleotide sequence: TGCGCCAGCAATAACGGGTGGACCGGTGAGCAGTACTTC. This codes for CASNNGWTGEQYF.